Listed below are T cell receptor beta chains from one sample, sequenced in a study of T cells in Graves' hyperthyroidism and ophthalmopathy. MiXCR, run by TCRdb on the multiplex PCR reads, gives a single entry per CDR3 protein. The sample shows fewer than 900,000 distinct CDR3 sequences, around 15% of them seen only once. The sample consisted of blood. The source is a man aged 18-30 years with Graves' hyperthyroidism. Each CDR3 is given without its conserved first and last residue.

ASSFSPPEKGTQY | TRBJ2-5 | TRBV28 | 13
AISDGGGRGTDTQY | TRBJ2-3 | TRBV10-3 | 14
ATRGPTNTGELF | TRBJ2-2 | TRBV24-1 | 12
AITPGDGQPQH | TRBJ1-5 | TRBV10-3 | 11
ATSDPGVGTGELF | TRBJ2-2 | TRBV24-1 | 13
ASSLGGGRYSPLH | TRBJ1-6 | TRBV7-9 | 13
ASRQGAMTGYT | TRBJ1-2 | TRBV2 | 11
ATSSPPGQGPHEQY | TRBJ2-7 | TRBV10-3 | 14
ASSDKTSYNSPLH | TRBJ1-6 | TRBV2 | 13
ASSLRQGSYNNEQF | TRBJ2-1 | TRBV27 | 14